This T cell receptor (beta chain) derives from a study of beta chain features in type 1 diabetes. At the level of the study: Sorted cells examined across all samples numbered roughly 99,000,000. Study conclusions and caveats: TCRB CDR3 length was moderately but significantly reduced in all four CD4+ subsets of Type 1 diabetes patients. Naive, central memory and Treg TCRB repertoires seemed to resemble each other more closely in patients than they did in healthy donors.

This clone was counted ten times or more. Its antigen is unidentified. Expressed TCRB transcripts got sequenced, as all isolated RNA was reverse transcribed. Profiling relied on immunoSEQ multiplex PCR, and the TCRdb table lists in-frame clones only, not all of them. The table lists roughly 350,000 clones, 9.6% of them singletons. In germline, CDR1 is SGHTA, CDR2 FQGNSA. This CDR3 comprises 15 residues. With 5 bases clipped from V and 6 bases from J, the junction kept 6 bases outside the gene matches. This receptor was identified in a man under 40 with type 1 diabetes. The sequenced material came from central memory CD4+ T cells from blood. The chain joins TRBV7-2 to TRBJ2-3; TRBD1 matches at 12 bases. The CDR3 region is CASSRRDRGRDTQYF. The CDR3 DNA sequence: TGTGCCAGCAGCCGCCGGGACAGGGGGCGCGATACGCAGTATTTT.